This T cell receptor beta chain was obtained from a study of blood T cell repertoires in COVID-19 (dated by TCRdb to about 2020). In the study overall: Samples from collaborators originated in the United States, Italy and Spain and spanned both the acute and convalescent phases of COVID-19. The material from the prospective study consisted of cDNA or gDNA derived from T cells, B-cell-depleted T cells, or PBMCs. Subjects who had been exposed to COVID-19, were actively infected with it, or had recovered from it provided the deeply sampled blood TCRbeta repertoires that made up the dataset. The repertoires were released in a freely available public database meant as a resource for research on the immune response to SARS-CoV-2. The samples were drawn from the first 160 participants of the ongoing ImmuneRACE study and from 1,254 subjects provided by 6 global collaborators. A de-identified subject ID, COVID-19 status, age in years and sex were almost always included in the sample metadata. Where available, HLA class I and class II types were obtained from metadata supplied by the sample provider rather than from assay-based typing.

Taken from the germline V gene, the CDR1 and CDR2 loops are SNHLY and FYNNEI. The CDR3 covers 15 residues, taking in both the cysteine and the phenylalanine. Kept here is only the CDR3 DNA, which spans 45 bases and is read in frame from base 1. TCRbeta CDR3 regions were amplified from genomic DNA using the immunoSEQ Assay, a bias-controlled multiplex PCR. Per the source publication's procedure: Within the assay, amplification of reference gene primers was used to estimate how many nucleated cells each sample contained. Sequence reads were collapsed and filtered to measure the absolute abundance of every unique TCRbeta CDR3 rearrangement. For each sample, productive Simpson clonality was calculated by taking the square root of Simpson's diversity index across productive rearrangements. Sourced from immuneACCESS, this table was stored by TCRdb with only in-frame sequences that have V and J called. A share of the clones is absent; for the studies checked, an unresolved V gene accounts for under half, and the remainder has no known explanation. V, J and clone size are those of that table, while D and trimming were read from the DNA. The sample table contains about 130,000 clones; only one count was recorded for about 75% of them. The biggest ten clones account for around 20% of the sample.

The collaborating institutions used their own protocols to collect whole blood in K2EDTA tubes. For TCRbeta analysis, collaborator samples were shipped as frozen whole blood, as isolated PBMCs, or as DNA extracted from either sample type. Study-wide findings and limitations: The amount of clinical and demographic metadata varied by source and participant and was provided uncurated.

Comment on this clone: The target of this receptor is not known. An end of the junction does not agree with germline; a read error may underlie this.

The clonotype comes from a man older than 75 with acute or convalescent COVID-19. Source material: peripheral blood. The chain was built from TRBV2 and TRBJ1-6; TRBD1 aligns with 9 central bases. This receptor carries the CDR3 CASREGTGWISPLHF. The nucleotide sequence is TGTGCCAGCAGAGAAGGGACAGGGTGGATCTCACCCCTCCACTTT.